Shown below are 8 T cell receptor beta chains from a single sample sequenced in a study of shared clonotypes between healthy human individuals. Measured with immunoSEQ multiplex PCR; TCRdb has only the in-frame clones, and not every one. Of some 680,000 clones in the sample, 73% were seen once. The sequencing input was memory CD4+ T cells sorted from blood. Subset in this sample: CD45RA-negative fraction. The origin of the receptors is a woman in her thirties in good health.

This chain links TRBV28 with TRBJ2-7; 10 nucleotides line up with TRBD2. J gave up 2 bases and V 4 bases, and 11 bases lay outside the gene matches. Germline CDR1 reads MDHEN; CDR2 reads SYDVKM. The length of the CDR3 is 17 residues. The CDR3 protein is CASSSPLLAGETYEQYF. The CDR3 DNA reads TGTGCCAGCAGTTCGCCCCTCCTAGCGGGGGAAACCTACGAGCAGTACTTC.

The rearrangement joins TRBV11-2 to TRBJ2-2; possible D gene TRBD2, 5 bases. Trimming left V 2 bases short and J 0 bases short, with 10 bases between. Germline values: CDR1 SGHAT, CDR2 FQNNGV. CDR3 length: 16 residues. The CDR3 protein is CASSLQVATNTGELFF. For the CDR3, the DNA is TGTGCCAGCAGCTTACAGGTAGCGACGAACACCGGGGAGCTGTTTTTT.

In nucleotides, the CDR3 is TGTGCCCACAGGGGGGACCCCTCCACAGATACGCAGTATTTT. Its translation is CAHRGDPSTDTQYF. The V gene is TRBV6-1, the J gene TRBJ2-3; 8 nucleotides agree with TRBD1. The CDR3 is made up of 14 amino acids. Germline CDR1 and CDR2: MNHNS and SASEGT. V shed 11 bases and J 2 bases; nucleotides not matched to a gene: 9.

This clone occurred many times. CDR3: CASTGVLSYNEQFF. Here the CDR3 DNA reads TGTGCCAGCACTGGCGTCCTCTCCTACAATGAGCAGTTCTTC. This chain links TRBV2 with TRBJ2-1; D not certain. Per the germline V gene, CDR1 is SNHLY and CDR2 is FYNNEI. V gave up 7 bases and J gave up 0 bases, with 10 bases separating them. CDR3 length: 14 amino acids.

The rearrangement uses TRBV2 and TRBJ2-5; either TRBD1 or TRBD2 may supply D (6 bases each). With 7 bases removed from V and 5 bases from J, the gap between germline ends came to 14 bases. The germline V gene encodes CDR1 SNHLY and CDR2 FYNNEI. This CDR3 region has 13 residues. CDR3 loop: CASTVGGHETQYF. CDR3 bases: TGTGCCAGCACCGTGGGGGGCCACGAGACCCAGTACTTC.

The CDR3 nucleotides are TGCGCCAGCAGCATGACAGGGGAGTATGGCTACACCTTC. Its translation is CASSMTGEYGYTF. The chain is built from TRBV5-1 and TRBJ1-2; 8 bases are shared with TRBD1. Germline loops: CDR1 SGHRS, CDR2 YFSETQ. The CDR3 spans 13 residues. J gave up 5 bases and V 4 bases, and 4 bases lay outside the gene matches. The whole variable domain, filled in from reference TRBV5-1 and TRBJ1-2, reads KAGVTQTPRYLIKTRGQQVTLSCSPISGHRSVSWYQQTPGQGLQFLFEYFSETQRNKGNFPGRFSGRQFSNSRSEMNVSTLELGDSALYLCASSMTGEYGYTFGSGTRLTVV.

The chain employs TRBV2 and TRBJ2-7, with 7 bases matching TRBD2. J was trimmed by 2 bases and V by 9 bases; bases with no gene match: 7. The germline V gene has CDR1 SNHLY and CDR2 FYNNEI. The CDR3 consists of 13 residues. The CDR3 bases are TGTGCCAGTGGAGGTCTAGCGGCCTACGAGCAGTACTTC. Translated: CASGGLAAYEQYF.

The chain recombines TRBV5-6 with TRBJ2-5; D could derive from TRBD1 or TRBD2 (5 bases each). This CDR3 has 15 residues. Per the germline V gene, CDR1 is SGHDT and CDR2 is YYEEEE. Trimming left V 0 bases short and J 4 bases short, with 13 bases between. The CDR3 protein is CASSLEPGQRETQYF. The CDR3 DNA reads TGTGCCAGCAGCTTGGAACCGGGGCAGAGAGAGACCCAGTACTTC.